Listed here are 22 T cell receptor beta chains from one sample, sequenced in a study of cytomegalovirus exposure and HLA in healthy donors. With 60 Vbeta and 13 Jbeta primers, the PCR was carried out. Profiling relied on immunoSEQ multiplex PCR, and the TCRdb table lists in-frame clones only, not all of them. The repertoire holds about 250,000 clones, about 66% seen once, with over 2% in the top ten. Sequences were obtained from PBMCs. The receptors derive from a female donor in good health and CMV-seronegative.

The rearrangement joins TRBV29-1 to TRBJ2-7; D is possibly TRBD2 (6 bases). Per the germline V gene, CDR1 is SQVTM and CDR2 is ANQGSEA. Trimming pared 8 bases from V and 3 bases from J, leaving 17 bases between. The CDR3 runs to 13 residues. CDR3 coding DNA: TGCAGCCCCCGGGAGCGGCAGGTCTACGAGCAGTACTTC. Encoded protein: CSPRERQVYEQYF.

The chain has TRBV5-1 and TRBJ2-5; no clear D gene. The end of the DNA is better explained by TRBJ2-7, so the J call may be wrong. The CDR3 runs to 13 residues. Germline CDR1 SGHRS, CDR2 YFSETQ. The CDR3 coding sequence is TGCGCCAGCAGCTTGGAACGCTGGTACGAGCAGTACTTC. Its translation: CASSLERWYEQYF.

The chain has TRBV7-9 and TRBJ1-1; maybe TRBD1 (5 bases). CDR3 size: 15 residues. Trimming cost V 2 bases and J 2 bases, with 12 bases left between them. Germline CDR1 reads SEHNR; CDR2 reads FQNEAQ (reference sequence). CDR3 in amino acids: CASSLWTYNNTEAFF. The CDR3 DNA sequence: TGTGCCAGCAGCTTATGGACATACAACAACACTGAAGCTTTCTTT.

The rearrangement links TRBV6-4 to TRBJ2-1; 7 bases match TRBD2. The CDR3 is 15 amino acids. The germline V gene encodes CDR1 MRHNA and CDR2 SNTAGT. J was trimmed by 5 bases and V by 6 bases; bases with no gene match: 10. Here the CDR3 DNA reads TGTGCCAGCAGGAGGGCCCTCGGGACTAACAATGAGCAGTTCTTC. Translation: CASRRALGTNNEQFF.

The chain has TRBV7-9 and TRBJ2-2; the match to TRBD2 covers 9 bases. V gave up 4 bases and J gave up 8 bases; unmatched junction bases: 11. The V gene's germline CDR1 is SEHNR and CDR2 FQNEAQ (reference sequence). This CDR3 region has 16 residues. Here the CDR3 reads CASSSLAGPVWGELFF. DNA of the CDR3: TGTGCCAGCAGCTCCCTAGCGGGGCCCGTGTGGGGGGAGCTGTTTTTT.

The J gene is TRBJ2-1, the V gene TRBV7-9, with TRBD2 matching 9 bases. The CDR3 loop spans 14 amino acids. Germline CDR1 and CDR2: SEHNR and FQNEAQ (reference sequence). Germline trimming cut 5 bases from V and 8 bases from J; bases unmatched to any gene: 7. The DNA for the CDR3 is TGTGCCAGCAGCCCGGGACTAGCAGTAGATGAGCAGTTCTTC. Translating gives CASSPGLAVDEQFF.

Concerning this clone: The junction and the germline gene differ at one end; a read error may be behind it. CDR3 loop: CTSSFTSGYNEQFF. The CDR3 DNA reads TGTACCAGCAGCTTCACTAGCGGGTACAATGAGCAGTTCTTC. V and J are TRBV7-9 and TRBJ2-1; 9 bases agree with TRBD2. The CDR3 consists of 14 residues. Germline V lookup: CDR1 SEHNR, CDR2 FQNEAQ (reference sequence).

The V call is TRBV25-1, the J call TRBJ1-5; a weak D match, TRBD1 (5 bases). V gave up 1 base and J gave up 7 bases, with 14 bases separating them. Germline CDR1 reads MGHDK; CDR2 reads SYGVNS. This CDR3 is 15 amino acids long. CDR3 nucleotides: TGTGCCAGCAGTGAATGGGGGGACCCAAGCCAGCCCCAGCATTTT. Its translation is CASSEWGDPSQPQHF.

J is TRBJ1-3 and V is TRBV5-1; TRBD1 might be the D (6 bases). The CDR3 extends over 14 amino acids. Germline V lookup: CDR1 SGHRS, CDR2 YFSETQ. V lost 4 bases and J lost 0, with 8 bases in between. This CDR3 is CASSGGASGNTIYF. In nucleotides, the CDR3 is TGCGCCAGCAGCGGGGGCGCCTCTGGAAACACCATATATTTT. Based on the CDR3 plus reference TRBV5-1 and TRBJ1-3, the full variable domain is KAGVTQTPRYLIKTRGQQVTLSCSPISGHRSVSWYQQTPGQGLQFLFEYFSETQRNKGNFPGRFSGRQFSNSRSEMNVSTLELGDSALYLCASSGGASGNTIYFGEGSWLTVV.

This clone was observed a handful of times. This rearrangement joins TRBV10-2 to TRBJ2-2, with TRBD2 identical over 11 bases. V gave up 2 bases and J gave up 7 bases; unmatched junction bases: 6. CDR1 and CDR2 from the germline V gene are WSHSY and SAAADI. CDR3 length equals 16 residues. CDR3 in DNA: TGCGCCAGCAGTGAGCGGGGTAGCGGGAGGGGCGGGGAGCTGTTTTTT. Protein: CASSERGSGRGGELFF.

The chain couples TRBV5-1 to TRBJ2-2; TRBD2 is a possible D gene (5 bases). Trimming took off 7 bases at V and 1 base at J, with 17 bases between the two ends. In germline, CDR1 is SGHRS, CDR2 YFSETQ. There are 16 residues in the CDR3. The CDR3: CASYFTVAGNTGELFF. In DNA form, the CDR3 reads TGCGCCAGCTACTTTACCGTCGCGGGGAACACCGGGGAGCTGTTTTTT.

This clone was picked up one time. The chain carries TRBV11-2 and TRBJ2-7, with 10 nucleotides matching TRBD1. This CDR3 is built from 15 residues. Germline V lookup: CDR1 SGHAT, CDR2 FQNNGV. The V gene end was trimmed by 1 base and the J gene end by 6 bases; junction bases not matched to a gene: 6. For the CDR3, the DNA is TGTGCCAGCAGCTTAGCCGGACAGGGGGGCTCCGAGCAGTACTTC. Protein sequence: CASSLAGQGGSEQYF.

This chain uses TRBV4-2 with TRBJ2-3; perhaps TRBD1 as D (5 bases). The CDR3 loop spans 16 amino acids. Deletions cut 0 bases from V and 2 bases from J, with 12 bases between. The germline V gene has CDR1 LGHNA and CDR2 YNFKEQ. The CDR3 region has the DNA TGTGCCAGCAGCCAAGATGGACACTCACACACAGATACGCAGTATTTT. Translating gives CASSQDGHSHTDTQYF.

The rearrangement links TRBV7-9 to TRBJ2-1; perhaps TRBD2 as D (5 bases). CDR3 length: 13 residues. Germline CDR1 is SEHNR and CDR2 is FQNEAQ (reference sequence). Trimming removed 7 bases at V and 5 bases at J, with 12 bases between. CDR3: CASIRLPNNEQFF. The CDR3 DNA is TGTGCCAGCATCCGACTACCCAACAATGAGCAGTTCTTC.

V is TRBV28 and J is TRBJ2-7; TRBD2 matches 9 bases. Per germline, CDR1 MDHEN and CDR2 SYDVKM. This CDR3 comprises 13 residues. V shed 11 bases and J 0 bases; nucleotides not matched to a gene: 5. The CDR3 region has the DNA TGTGCCGCGGGAGGGACGATCTCCTACGAGCAGTACTTC. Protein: CAAGGTISYEQYF.

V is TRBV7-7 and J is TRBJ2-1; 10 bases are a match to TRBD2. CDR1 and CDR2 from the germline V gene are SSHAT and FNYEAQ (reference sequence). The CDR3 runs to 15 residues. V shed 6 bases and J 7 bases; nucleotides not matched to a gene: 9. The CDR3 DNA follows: TGTGCCAGCAGTCCCGGGACTAGCGAATTAAATGAGCAGTTCTTC. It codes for CASSPGTSELNEQFF. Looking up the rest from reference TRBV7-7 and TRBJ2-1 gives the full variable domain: GAGVSQSPRYKVTKRGQDVTLRCDPISSHATLYWYQQALGQGPEFLTYFNYEAQPDKSGLPSDRFSAERPEGSISTLTIQRTEQRDSAMYRCASSPGTSELNEQFFGPGTRLTVL.

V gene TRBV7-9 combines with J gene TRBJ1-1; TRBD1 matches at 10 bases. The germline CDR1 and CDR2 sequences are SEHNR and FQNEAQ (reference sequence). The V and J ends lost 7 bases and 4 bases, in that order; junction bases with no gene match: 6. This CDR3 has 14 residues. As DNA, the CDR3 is TGTGCCAGCACCGACAGGGGGCGCGGCACTGAAGCTTTCTTT. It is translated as CASTDRGRGTEAFF.

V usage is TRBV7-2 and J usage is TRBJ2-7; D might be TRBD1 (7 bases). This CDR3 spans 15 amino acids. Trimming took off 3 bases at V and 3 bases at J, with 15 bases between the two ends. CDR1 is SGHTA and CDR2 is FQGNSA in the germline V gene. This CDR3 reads CASSLGGQVDYEQYF. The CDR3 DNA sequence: TGTGCCAGCAGCTTGGGAGGACAGGTCGACTACGAGCAGTACTTC.

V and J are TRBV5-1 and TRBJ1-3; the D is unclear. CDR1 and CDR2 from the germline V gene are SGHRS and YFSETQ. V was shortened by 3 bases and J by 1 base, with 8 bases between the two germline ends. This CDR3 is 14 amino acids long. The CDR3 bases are TGCGCCAGCAGCTCCGGCGGGTCTGGAAACACCATATATTTT. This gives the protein CASSSGGSGNTIYF. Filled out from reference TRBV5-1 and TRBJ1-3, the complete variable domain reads KAGVTQTPRYLIKTRGQQVTLSCSPISGHRSVSWYQQTPGQGLQFLFEYFSETQRNKGNFPGRFSGRQFSNSRSEMNVSTLELGDSALYLCASSSGGSGNTIYFGEGSWLTVV.

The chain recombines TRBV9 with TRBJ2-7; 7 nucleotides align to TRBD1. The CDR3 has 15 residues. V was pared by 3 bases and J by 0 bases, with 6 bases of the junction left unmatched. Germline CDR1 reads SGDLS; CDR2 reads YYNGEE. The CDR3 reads CASSATAGGSYEQYF. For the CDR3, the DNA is TGTGCCAGCAGCGCAACCGCAGGGGGCTCCTACGAGCAGTACTTC.

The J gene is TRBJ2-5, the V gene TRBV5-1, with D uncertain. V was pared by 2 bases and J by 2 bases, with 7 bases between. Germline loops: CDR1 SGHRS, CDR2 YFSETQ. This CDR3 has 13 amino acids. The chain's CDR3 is CASSFRDQETQYF. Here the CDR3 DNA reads TGCGCCAGCAGCTTTAGAGATCAAGAGACCCAGTACTTC.

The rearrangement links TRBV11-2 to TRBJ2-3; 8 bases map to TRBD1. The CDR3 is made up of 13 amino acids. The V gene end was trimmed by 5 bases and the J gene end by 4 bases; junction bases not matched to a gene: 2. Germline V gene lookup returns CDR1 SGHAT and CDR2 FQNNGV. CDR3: CASSPDRADTQYF. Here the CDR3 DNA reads TGTGCCAGCAGCCCGGACAGGGCAGATACGCAGTATTTT.